These 14 T cell receptor beta chains share one sample of origin, sequenced in a study of beta chain features in type 1 diabetes. Expressed TCRB transcripts were sequenced, since all the RNA that had been isolated was reverse transcribed. Assay: immunoSEQ multiplex PCR; the TCRdb copy retains only in-frame clones and omits some. The sample has some 270,000 clones; over 12% are singletons. The specimen was naive CD4+ T cells from blood. These receptor sequences come from a woman between 40 and 55 years old in good health.

The chain has TRBV18 and TRBJ1-3; the D is unclear. Looked up from germline, CDR1 is KGHSH and CDR2 is LQKENI. Trimming cost V 3 bases and J 0 bases, with 15 bases left between them. The CDR3 covers 17 residues. The CDR3, as DNA: TGTGCCAGCTCACCGTCCGATGACGGCGGCTCTGGAAACACCATATATTTT. It yields the protein CASSPSDDGGSGNTIYF.

This clone has more than one count but fewer than ten. The rearrangement joins TRBV5-1 to TRBJ1-5; D remains ambiguous. The CDR3 loop spans 15 amino acids. The V end lost 0 bases, the J end lost 2 bases, and 9 bases lay between the germline ends. CDR1 and CDR2 from the germline V gene are SGHRS and YFSETQ. The CDR3 bases are TGCGCCAGCAGCTTGGGACAATCAGGCAATCAGCCCCAGCATTTT. Translating it yields CASSLGQSGNQPQHF. Together with reference TRBV5-1 and TRBJ1-5, the CDR3 gives the full variable domain: KAGVTQTPRYLIKTRGQQVTLSCSPISGHRSVSWYQQTPGQGLQFLFEYFSETQRNKGNFPGRFSGRQFSNSRSEMNVSTLELGDSALYLCASSLGQSGNQPQHFGDGTRLSIL.

The rearrangement uses TRBV5-1 and TRBJ1-2; 8 positions match TRBD1. J was trimmed by 6 bases and V by 5 bases; bases with no gene match: 9. The CDR3 runs to 14 residues. The germline V gene has CDR1 SGHRS and CDR2 YFSETQ. The CDR3 here is CASRKDRVLHGYTF. The DNA for the CDR3 is TGCGCCAGCAGGAAGGACAGGGTGTTGCATGGCTACACCTTC.

J is TRBJ1-3 and V is TRBV9, with a possible D match to TRBD1 (6 bases). V was pared by 0 bases and J by 7 bases, with 17 bases between. Per the germline V gene, CDR1 is SGDLS and CDR2 is YYNGEE. CDR3 length: 16 residues. DNA for the CDR3: TGTGCCAGCAGCGTAGCAGGCGGCCAGGGGCGGAACACCATATATTTT. It translates to CASSVAGGQGRNTIYF. Together with reference TRBV9 and TRBJ1-3, the CDR3 gives the full variable domain: DSGVTQTPKHLITATGQRVTLRCSPRSGDLSVYWYQQSLDQGLQFLIQYYNGEERAKGNILERFSAQQFPDLHSELNLSSLELGDSALYFCASSVAGGQGRNTIYFGEGSWLTVV.

The J gene is TRBJ2-7, the V gene TRBV18; perhaps TRBD1 as D (6 bases). Germline V gene lookup returns CDR1 KGHSH and CDR2 LQKENI. The CDR3 length is 14 residues. V was trimmed by 3 bases and J by 2 bases, leaving 11 bases between them. CDR3 in DNA: TGTGCCAGCTCACCCCGGGACACTCCCTACGAGCAGTACTTC. As protein: CASSPRDTPYEQYF.

The chain recombines TRBV6-5 with TRBJ2-7; 10 positions agree with TRBD1. The CDR3 sequence is 15 residues long. The J segment lost 4 bases and the V segment lost 5 bases, leaving 8 bases of the junction unmatched. The germline CDR1 and CDR2 sequences are MNHEY and SVGAGI. The CDR3 DNA follows: TGTGCCAGCAGTCTCCTCGGGGACAGGGGATACGAGCAGTACTTC. Translated: CASSLLGDRGYEQYF.

Only a few counts were recorded for this clone. DNA for the CDR3: TGTGCCAGCTCACTCGGGACACAAAGGGAAGCTTTCTTT. Translated, it gives CASSLGTQREAFF. The V and J genes are TRBV18 and TRBJ1-1, with D tentatively TRBD1 (6 bases). Trimming shortened V by 4 bases and J by 8 bases, and 14 bases separated the two germline ends. CDR1 KGHSH and CDR2 LQKENI come from the germline V gene. The CDR3 contains 13 residues.

This chain uses TRBV7-8 with TRBJ2-7; 8 bases are shared with TRBD1. J was trimmed by 3 bases and V by 4 bases; bases with no gene match: 8. This CDR3 region has 15 residues. CDR1 and CDR2 from the germline V gene are SGHVS and FQNEAQ. The CDR3 nucleotides are TGTGCCAGCAGCTCCCAGGGGGCTGTCCTCTACGAGCAGTACTTC. Its protein is CASSSQGAVLYEQYF. The whole variable domain, remainder taken from reference TRBV7-8 and TRBJ2-7, is GAGVSQSPRYKVAKRGQDVALRCDPISGHVSLFWYQQALGQGPEFLTYFQNEAQLDKSGLPSDRFFAERPEGSVSTLKIQRTQQEDSAVYLCASSSQGAVLYEQYFGPGTRLTVT.

The table lists this clone with a few counts. The chain carries TRBV19 and TRBJ1-1; 9 bases match TRBD1. Germline values: CDR1 LNHDA, CDR2 SQIVND (reference sequence). The trim removed 6 bases at V and 6 bases at J, leaving 5 bases unmatched. The CDR3 is made up of 13 amino acids. The CDR3 sequence: CASRTGGRAEAFF. The CDR3 nucleotides read TGTGCCAGTAGGACAGGGGGACGGGCTGAAGCTTTCTTT.

This clone was seen more than once but under ten times. V and J are TRBV6-6 and TRBJ1-5; D uncertain. Germline assignment: CDR1 MNHNY and CDR2 SVGAGI (reference sequence). This CDR3 contains 16 residues. Trimming took 5 bases from V and 0 from J, leaving 14 bases between them. CDR3 coding DNA: TGTGCCAGCAGTCCCAGGCAAACCTCTAGCAATCAGCCCCAGCATTTT. Protein product: CASSPRQTSSNQPQHF.

This clone was detected a few times. The chain combines TRBV4-3 with TRBJ1-2, with D perhaps TRBD1 (6 bases). CDR1 LGHNA and CDR2 YSLEER come from the germline V gene. V was pared by 0 bases and J by 4 bases, with 12 bases between. The CDR3 consists of 15 residues. The CDR3 DNA is TGCGCCAGCAGCCAAGAACAGGGATTCGGCTATGGCTACACCTTC. Translation gives CASSQEQGFGYGYTF.

The table lists this clone with many counts. The chain couples TRBV4-3 to TRBJ2-7; tentative D call: TRBD2 (5 bases). The germline CDR1 and CDR2 sequences are LGHNA and YSLEER. CDR3 length equals 15 residues. The V end lost 4 bases, the J end lost 3 bases, and 16 bases lay between the germline ends. CDR3 loop: CASSPYGGGLYEQYF. For the CDR3, the DNA is TGCGCCAGCAGCCCCTATGGCGGCGGGCTCTACGAGCAGTACTTC.

This clone was seen a few times. V is TRBV5-4 and J is TRBJ1-5, with D possibly being TRBD1 (5 bases). V lost 3 bases and J lost 1, with 11 bases in between. The length of the CDR3 is 15 residues. Germline V gene lookup returns CDR1 SGHNT and CDR2 YYREEE (reference sequence). The CDR3 sequence is CASSSQGASNQPQHF. The CDR3 nucleotides read TGTGCCAGCAGCTCCCAAGGGGCCAGCAATCAGCCCCAGCATTTT. Variable domain in full (rest from reference TRBV5-4 and TRBJ1-5): ETGVTQSPTHLIKTRGQQVTLRCSSQSGHNTVSWYQQALGQGPQFIFQYYREEENGRGNFPPRFSGLQFPNYSSELNVNALELDDSALYLCASSSQGASNQPQHFGDGTRLSIL.

This clone was recorded a few times. The chain links TRBV5-1 to TRBJ2-5; 8 nucleotides match TRBD2. CDR3 length: 16 residues. Per germline, CDR1 SGHRS and CDR2 YFSETQ. V lost 0 bases, J lost 7 bases, and 11 bases stayed unmatched. The CDR3: CASSLAPAGAGGTQYF. CDR3 DNA: TGCGCCAGCAGCTTGGCACCAGCGGGGGCCGGGGGGACCCAGTACTTC.